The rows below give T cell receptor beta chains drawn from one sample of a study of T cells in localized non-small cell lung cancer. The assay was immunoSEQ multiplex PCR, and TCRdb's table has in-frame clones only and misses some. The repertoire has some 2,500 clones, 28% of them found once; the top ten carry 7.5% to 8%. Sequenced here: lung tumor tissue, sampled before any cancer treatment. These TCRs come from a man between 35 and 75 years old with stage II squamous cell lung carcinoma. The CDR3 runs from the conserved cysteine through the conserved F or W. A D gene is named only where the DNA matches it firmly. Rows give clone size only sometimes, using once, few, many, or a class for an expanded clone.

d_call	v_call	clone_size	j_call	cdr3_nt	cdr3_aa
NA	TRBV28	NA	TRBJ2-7	TGTGCCAGCAGTTTAAGGGGTTACGAGCAGTACTTC	CASSLRGYEQYF
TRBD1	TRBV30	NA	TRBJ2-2	TGTGCCTGGAGTGGACAGGGGAACACCGGGGAGCTGTTTTTT	CAWSGQGNTGELFF
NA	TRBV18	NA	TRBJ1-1	TGTGCCAGCTCACCACGGCAATGGAGTGAAGCTTTCTTT	CASSPRQWSEAFF
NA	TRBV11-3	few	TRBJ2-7	TGTGCCAGCAGCTTGTTCCCGGCCAGCTCCTACGAGCAGTACTTC	CASSLFPASSYEQYF
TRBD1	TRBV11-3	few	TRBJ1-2	TGTGCCAGCAGCTCACAGGGGGCCCGACATTCAGCTTATGGCTACACCTTC	CASSSQGARHSAYGYTF
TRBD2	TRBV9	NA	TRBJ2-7	TGTGCCACCGGGCTAGCGGGAGGGGACGAGCAGTACTTC	CATGLAGGDEQYF
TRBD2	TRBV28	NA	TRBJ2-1	TGTGCCAGCAGTTTAGGACTAGCGGCTTACAATGAGCAGTTCTTC	CASSLGLAAYNEQFF
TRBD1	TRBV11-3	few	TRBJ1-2	TGTGCCAGCAGCTCCGGGGGACAGGTAGACTATGGCTACACCTTC	CASSSGGQVDYGYTF
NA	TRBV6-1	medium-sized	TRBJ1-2	TGTGCCAGCAGTGAAGCGAGAAGGGTAGGGGCCTATGGCTACACCTTC	CASSEARRVGAYGYTF
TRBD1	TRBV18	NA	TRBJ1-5	TGTGCCAGCTCACTCGTCGGACAGGGCCGTTTCCAAAATCAGCCCCAGCATTTT	CASSLVGQGRFQNQPQHF
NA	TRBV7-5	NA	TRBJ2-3	TGTGCCAGCAGCGGAAAGCGGGGGGGTGATACGCAGTATTTT	CASSGKRGGDTQYF
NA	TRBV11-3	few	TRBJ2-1	TGTGCCAGCAGCCCTCGACTGTCCAAAGCCCTCAATGAGCAGTTCTTC	CASSPRLSKALNEQFF
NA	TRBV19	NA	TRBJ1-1	TGTGCCAGTAGTTCAAGTAGCAACACTGAAGCTTTCTTT	CASSSSSNTEAFF
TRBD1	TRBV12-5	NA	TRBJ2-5	TGTGCTAGTGGTTCCGGGACAGGTAGTCCGGAGGAGACCCAGTACTTC	CASGSGTGSPEETQYF
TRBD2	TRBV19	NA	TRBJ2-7	TGTGCCAGTAGTATAGTAGCGGGGGGCCAATCTGAGCAGTACTTC	CASSIVAGGQSEQYF
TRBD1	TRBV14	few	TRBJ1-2	TGTGCCAGCAGCCGCGGGACAGCTAACTATGGCTACACCTTC	CASSRGTANYGYTF
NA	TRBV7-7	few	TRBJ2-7	TGTGCCAGCAGCTTGCCGGGTCTATCCTACGAGCAGTACTTC	CASSLPGLSYEQYF
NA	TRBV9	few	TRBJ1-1	TGTGCCAGCAGCGCTAACGACCCTATGAACACTGAAGCTTTCTTT	CASSANDPMNTEAFF
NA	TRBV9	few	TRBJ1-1	TGTGCCAGCAGCGCACCGGACGGCGGAAACACTGAAGCTTTCTTT	CASSAPDGGNTEAFF
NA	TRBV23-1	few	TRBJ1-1	TGCGCCAGCAGTTCCTCGAGGGGCACTGAAGCTTTCTTT	CASSSSRGTEAFF
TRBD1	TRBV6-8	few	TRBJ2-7	TGTGCCAGCAGCCCGACAGGGTTTAGCTCCTACGAGCAGTACTTC	CASSPTGFSSYEQYF
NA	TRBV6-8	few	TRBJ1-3	TGTGCCAGCAGCCAGGAAATCCCTATGTCTGGAAACACCATATATTTT	CASSQEIPMSGNTIYF
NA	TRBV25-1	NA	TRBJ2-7	TGTGCCAGCAGTGAATCAGATAGCCGCTCCTACGAGCAGTACTTC	CASSESDSRSYEQYF
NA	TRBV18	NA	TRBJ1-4	TGTGCCAGCTCAGCGGACCGAACTAATGAAAAACTGTTTTTT	CASSADRTNEKLFF
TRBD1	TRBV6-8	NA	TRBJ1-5	TGTGCCATTTCCGGGACAGGGAGTCAGCCCCAGCATTTT	CAISGTGSQPQHF
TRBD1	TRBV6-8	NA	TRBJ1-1	TGTGCCAGCAGTGGGCAGGGGGCAGTGAACACTGAAGCTTTCTTT	CASSGQGAVNTEAFF
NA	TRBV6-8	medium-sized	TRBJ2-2	TGTGCCAGCAGCCCGAATTCGCAGGGGGAGCTGTTTTTT	CASSPNSQGELFF
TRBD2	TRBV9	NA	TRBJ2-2	TGTGCCAGCAGCACCGGACTAGCGGGGGGGCGCACGCGGGAGCTGTTTTTT	CASSTGLAGGRTRELFF
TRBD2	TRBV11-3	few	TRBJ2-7	TGTGCCAGCAGCTTAGGTATTGGACTAGCCGTGTACGAGCAGTACTTC	CASSLGIGLAVYEQYF
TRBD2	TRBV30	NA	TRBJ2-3	TGTGCCTGGACTGAAGGTCCTAGCGGGGGGAAAGATACGCAGTATTTT	CAWTEGPSGGKDTQYF
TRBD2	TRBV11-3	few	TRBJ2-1	TGTGCCAGCAGCTTACTACTAGCGGGAAACAATGAGCAGTTCTTC	CASSLLLAGNNEQFF
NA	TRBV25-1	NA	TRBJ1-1	TGTGCCAGCAATCACTACGGGGGGTGGAACACTGAAGCTTTCTTT	CASNHYGGWNTEAFF
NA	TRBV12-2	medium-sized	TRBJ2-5	TGTGCCAGTTACGAGGAGATGACCCAAGAGACCCAGTACTTC	CASYEEMTQETQYF
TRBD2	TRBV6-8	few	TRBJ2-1	TGTGCCAGCAGCCAAACCGTTCTGTCGGCGGGAGGGGGGTATGAGCAGTTCTTC	CASSQTVLSAGGGYEQFF
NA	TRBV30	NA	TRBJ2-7	TGTGCCTGGAGTTTGGGCAGGGATCGCGAGCAGTACTTC	CAWSLGRDREQYF
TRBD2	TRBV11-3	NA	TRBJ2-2	TGTGCCAGCAGCCCAGGCGCGGGGGCCGGGGAGCTGTTTTTT	CASSPGAGAGELFF
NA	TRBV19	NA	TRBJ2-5	TGTGCCAGTAGCCACCGCGTAAGGATCAGCCTAGAGACCCAGTACTTC	CASSHRVRISLETQYF
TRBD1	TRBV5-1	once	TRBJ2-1	TGCGCCAGCAGGGGACAGGGTTGGAACAATGAGCAGTTCTTC	CASRGQGWNNEQFF
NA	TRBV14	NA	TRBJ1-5	TGTGCCAGCAGCCAAGATGGACATCAGCCCCAGCATTTT	CASSQDGHQPQHF
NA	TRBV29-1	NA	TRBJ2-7	TGCAGCGTTGGGTTTTCAGGGACCGAGCAGTACTTC	CSVGFSGTEQYF
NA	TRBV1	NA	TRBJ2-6	TGCGCCAGCAGCCAAGCTCAACAGGGCTGGGCCAACGTCCTGACTTTC	CASSQAQQGWANVLTF
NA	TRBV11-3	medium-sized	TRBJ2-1	TGTGCCAGCAGCACCCGACTGGCGGGGGCTGAGCAGTTCTTC	CASSTRLAGAEQFF
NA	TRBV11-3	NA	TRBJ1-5	TGTGCCAGCAGCGCGGGATCGGGGGGCAATCAGCCCCAGCATTTT	CASSAGSGGNQPQHF
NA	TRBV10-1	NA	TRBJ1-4	TGCGCCAGCAGTGCTTATCCACCCCGGGGGAAGGGTAGGGCTAATGAAAAACTGTTTTTT	CASSAYPPRGKGRANEKLFF
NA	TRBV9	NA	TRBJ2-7	TGTGCCAGCAGGGAAGAACAGGATTCCTACGAGCAGTACTTC	CASREEQDSYEQYF
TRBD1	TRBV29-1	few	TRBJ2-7	TGCAGCGTTGAAGGACAGGGGACTCTCGAGCAGTACTTC	CSVEGQGTLEQYF
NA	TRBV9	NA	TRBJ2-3	TGTGCCAGCAGCGTAGGTGGGGGGCAGTACACAGATACGCAGTATTTT	CASSVGGGQYTDTQYF
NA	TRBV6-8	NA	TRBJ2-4	TGTGCCAGCAGCTTGAGTTACCTAGTACAAAACATTCAGTACTTC	CASSLSYLVQNIQYF
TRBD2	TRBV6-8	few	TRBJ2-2	TGTGCCAGCAGCCCAGCGGGAGGGCCAATCGGGGAGCTGTTTTTT	CASSPAGGPIGELFF
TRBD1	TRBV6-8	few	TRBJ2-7	TGTGCCAGCAGTTACTGGACAGGGGTCAGCAACGAGCAGTACTTC	CASSYWTGVSNEQYF
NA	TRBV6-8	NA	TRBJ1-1	TGTGCCAGCAGGAGTTCCGGGAGATCCTTGGAAGCTTTCTTT	CASRSSGRSLEAFF
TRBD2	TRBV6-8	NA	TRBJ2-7	TGTGCCATCAGAGACGGGGGGGCAGGGTACGAGCAGTACTTC	CAIRDGGAGYEQYF